In its sample, the clone carrying this TCR beta chain was seen many times. Its specificity is unknown. Preparation of the TCRbeta library was carried out with unique molecular identifiers. One entry per CDR3 protein results from TCRdb running MiXCR on the PCR reads. Of about 980,000 distinct CDR3 sequences in the sample, about 31% are singletons; the top ten hold approximately 30%. This sample was taken from a study of T-cell reconstitution after alpha-beta-depleted transplantation in children. General study results and limits: Surviving recipient T cells and thymic progenitors underlay high day-60 TCRbeta diversity in some patients.

This CDR3 region has 13 residues. Trimming took 3 bases from V and 0 from J, leaving 6 bases between them. Germline CDR1 reads SEHNR; CDR2 reads FQNEAQ (reference sequence). The clonotype comes from a boy in the first two years of life who had a stem cell transplant for SCID, so the T cells may come from the graft donor. The sample here was PBMCs, mostly from graft donor cells, taken 360 days after TCRalphabeta/CD19-depleted stem cell transplant. The chain employs TRBV7-9 and TRBJ2-7; D not resolved. CDR3 region: CASSFPGSYEQYF. The CDR3, as DNA: TGTGCCAGCAGCTTCCCGGGCTCCTACGAGCAGTACTTC.